Described below is a single T cell receptor beta chain sequence and its context. Its antigen is not yet known. No base qualities exist here, and no much larger clone lies one base off it. CDR1 SEHNR and CDR2 FQNEAQ are derived from the germline V gene (reference sequence). Counted from cysteine to phenylalanine, this CDR3 has 17 amino acids. Only the CDR3 DNA is retained, 51 bases long and in frame from the first base. Germline trimming amounts to 5 bases on V and 3 bases on J, with 13 as the count of junction bases outside the gene matches. The donors were 40 or so Caucasian individuals from Russia, aged roughly 6 to 100 years, who were systemically healthy. Each donor gave about 11 milliliters of peripheral blood, drawn into EDTA-treated Vacutainer tubes. Ficoll-Paque density-gradient centrifugation was used to isolate PBMCs, with at least 6 million per sample. Total RNA, at least 6 micrograms per sample, was extracted from PBMCs with Trizol reagent. For every donor, flow cytometry on a PBMC aliquot measured the percentage of naive CD45RAhigh/CD27high T cells.

The data are from a study of blood T cells in healthy people across ages (dated by TCRdb to between 2014 and 2016). Turning to the overall study: In model experiments, template switching captured about one uniquely barcoded TCR beta cDNA molecule for every two T cells. Donors were grouped into four age groups: young (average 16 years), middle-aged (roughly 40), aged (around 60) and long-lived (approximately 82). The study measured age-related changes in TCR beta repertoire diversity using deep sequencing normalized with unique cDNA molecular identifiers. Using the same blood draw, the study looked at two additional independent replicas of 1 million unique cDNA reads for two donors, one aged 18 to 30 and the other aged 80 or older.

Libraries came from 5' RACE. TCRdb names Illumina HiSeq 2500 as the instrument used. The second PCR ran for roughly 6 to 11 cycles and used a J-beta primer mix along with a sample-barcoded 5' primer. A unique molecular identifier was introduced onto each TCR beta cDNA molecule by a template-switch 5' adaptor carrying 12 random nucleotides. Each sample yielded at least 3 million CDR3-containing paired-end reads. First-strand cDNA synthesis was performed from all RNA using the Mint cDNA synthesis kit, with priming by a TRBC-specific oligonucleotide. All cDNA was treated with uracil-DNA glycosylase and then went through a first 18-cycle PCR with the universal primers M1SS and BC2_uni_R. The original pipeline was this. Normalization of each sample was performed by random selection of 1 million high-quality reads, each carrying a distinct molecular identifier. Instead of being binned into consensus sequences, reads that shared molecular identifiers were thrown out. MiTCR, set to a Q25 quality threshold and the strictest error-elimination algorithm, was used for CDR3 identification, clonotype clustering and error correction. A nonparametric unseen species model using Euler transformation provided a lower-bound estimate of total TCR beta diversity. TCRdb cleaned the public reads at Q25 with fastp, built clones with MiXCR and kept in-frame beta chains. Each entry is one CDR3 protein sequence, shown with its most common DNA and genes. The V and J calls and clone size come from TCRdb's table, not from the authors' own analysis. This sample gives about 800,000 distinct CDR3 sequences in total; 20% to 25% of them show up just once. The top ten clones comprise approximately 4% of the sample.

General conclusions and limits of the study: Observed TCR beta diversity per million T cells fell roughly linearly with age, and a significant reduction was already apparent by age roughly 40. Observed TCR beta diversity correlated strongly with the percentage of naive T cells measured by flow cytometry. The long-lived group showed more naive CD4+ T cells, fewer expanded clones and increased TCR diversity than the aged group, suggesting age selection. Conclusive comparison of naive and antigen-experienced compartments was prevented by the profiling of bulk unsorted PBMCs. The CMV infection status of donors was not known, potentially confounding age-related changes in expanded clonotypes. Estimates of total diversity from one million sequenced T cells were regarded as lower bounds and underestimates.

The sample also formed part of further work on T cells of mothers and their children. According to the second study: Donors were nine systemically healthy Caucasian individuals: three mothers and their six children. cDNA synthesis consumed the entire amount of extracted RNA, loaded at roughly 1.5 ug RNA in each 15 ul reaction. In the second PCR, the M1S primer added sample barcodes and 2-4 random nucleotides. More than 8 million TCR beta CDR3 reads were obtained from each mother, and about 3 million reads were obtained from each child. Thymic selection similarly shapes TCR recombination output in related and unrelated pairs, with minor effect from inherited differences. Normalized repertoire overlap was always slightly but never significantly higher in related than unrelated mother-child pairs. With a sensitivity of 90 to 100 clones per million clonotypes, no persistent microchimeric T cell clones were detected. To look for features that set related mother-child pairs apart from unrelated individuals, the researchers ran deep NGS to compare the TCR beta repertoires of mothers and children. The mean age was 40 +/- 4 years for the mothers and about 12 +/- 4 years for the children. After adapters were ligated using NEBNext reagents, the libraries underwent 100+100 nt paired-end sequencing on an Illumina HiSeq 2000. To avoid cross-contamination, the mother libraries and the child libraries were prepared a month apart and sequenced in separate runs. Between about 500,000 and 2,300,000 distinct TCR beta clonotypes were identified per donor. Naive TCR beta clonotypes were estimated from low-frequency clonotypes matched to each donor's FACS-determined naive share, without sorting.

The receptor was derived from a boy aged 5-17 years in good health. Material for sequencing was blood. The chain is assembled from TRBV7-9 and TRBJ2-3; 8 bases in the middle match TRBD2. The CDR3 region reads CASSPLRFSGATDTQYF. The nucleotide sequence is given as TGTGCCAGCAGCCCCCTTAGGTTTAGCGGGGCGACAGATACGCAGTATTTT.